This entry is about one T cell receptor beta chain. The antigen remains unidentified. The entry originates in a study of cytomegalovirus exposure and HLA in healthy donors. Study results and limitations: Among immune exposure information, only CMV serostatus was available. TCR association rates varied by HLA locus in a later analysis, with DRB1 highest and HLA-C lowest.

Among the donors, all were healthy bone marrow donors. This CDR3 is 13 amino acids long. Germline CDR1 is GTSNPN and CDR2 is SVGIG (reference sequence). Trimming at V came to 3 bases and at J to 2 bases, leaving 0 bases not matched to a gene. PCR was performed using 60 Vbeta and 13 Jbeta primers. In the original processing: Approximately 9.9 million shared chains were among the about 80 million unique TCR beta chains that a later analysis counted. Data came from immunoSEQ multiplex PCR; TCRdb stores just in-frame clones and leaves some out. V and J calls and clone size are as listed in that table; D and trimming were resolved from the DNA. The table lists about 80,000 clones, 80% of them singletons.

Sequenced input: PBMCs. The source is a man over 45 in good health and CMV-seropositive. The chain recombines TRBV30 with TRBJ1-3; 8 bases map to TRBD1. CDR3 loop: CAWRDRAGNTIYF. In nucleotides, the CDR3 is TGTGCCTGGAGGGACAGGGCTGGAAACACCATATATTTT.